The source of this T cell receptor (beta chain) is a study of OX40 agonist ivuxolimab in advanced cancers. This CDR3 has 14 amino acids. Germline V gene lookup returns CDR1 LNHDA and CDR2 SQIVND (reference sequence). The V and J ends lost 7 bases and 2 bases respectively, with 14 bases between them. Sequencing was performed with immunoSEQ multiplex PCR; in TCRdb, only in-frame clones are kept and a portion is missing. The table includes approximately 80,000 clones, roughly 84% detected once. This clonotype was obtained from an adult with an advanced solid tumor such as melanoma, head and neck, liver or kidney cancer. This chain links TRBV19 with TRBJ1-2; D remains unclear. The source was CD4+ or CD8+ T cells sorted from blood, collected in a trial of the OX40 agonist ivuxolimab. The CDR3 loop reads CASNIGIGNYGYTF. CDR3 nucleotide sequence: TGTGCCAGTAACATCGGAATTGGGAACTATGGCTACACCTTC.